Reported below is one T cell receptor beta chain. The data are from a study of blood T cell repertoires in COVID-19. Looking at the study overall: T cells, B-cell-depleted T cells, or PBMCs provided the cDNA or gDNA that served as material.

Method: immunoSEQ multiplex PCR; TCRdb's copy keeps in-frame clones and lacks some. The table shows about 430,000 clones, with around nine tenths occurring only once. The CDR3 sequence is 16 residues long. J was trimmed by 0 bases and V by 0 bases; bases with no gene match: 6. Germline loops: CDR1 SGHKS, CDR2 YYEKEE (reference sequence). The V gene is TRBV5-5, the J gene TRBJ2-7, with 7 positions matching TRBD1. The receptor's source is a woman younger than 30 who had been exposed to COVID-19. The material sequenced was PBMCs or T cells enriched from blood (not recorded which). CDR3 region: CASSLGGQRLSYEQYF. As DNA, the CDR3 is TGTGCCAGCAGCTTGGGGGGACAGAGACTCTCCTACGAGCAGTACTTC.